This TCR beta chain was sequenced for a study of CD8 T cells in ankylosing spondylitis (dated by TCRdb to about 2017). About the study as a whole: The study set out to find disease-linked TCR variants by profiling T cell receptor beta repertoires in ankylosing spondylitis patients and healthy donors. Peripheral blood was sampled, and synovial fluid was additionally collected from ankylosing spondylitis patients. The whole study cohort included under 140 healthy donors and over 20 ankylosing spondylitis patients. General study outcomes and caveats: A TCR beta motif made up of fewer than 10 highly homologous amino acid variants appeared to be characteristic of blood from ankylosing spondylitis patients. Some motif variants were previously reported in synovial fluid and blood of reactive arthritis patients, suggesting common disease-initiation mechanisms. The disease-linked clones had a CD8+ phenotype and were found at relatively low frequencies in peripheral blood. The disease-linked clones were reported to be significantly enriched in matched synovial fluid samples from ankylosing spondylitis patients.

TCRdb lists the instrument as Illumina HiSeq 2500. TCR beta libraries were prepared by quantitative 5'-RACE with molecular barcodes. As for the authors' bioinformatics: A new computational method, built on a probabilistic model of VDJ rearrangement, was used to identify disease-linked TCR variants. The public reads were reprocessed in TCRdb via fastp at Q25 and MiXCR, keeping in-frame beta chains. Every entry covers one CDR3 protein and lists the most common genes and DNA from its rows. For this entry, the V and J calls and clone size follow TCRdb and not the study's own pipeline. The sample yields around 320,000 distinct CDR3 sequences; around 20% were counted once. Roughly 3.4% of the sample is in the top ten clones. As concerns this clonotype: Its antigen is unknown. No much larger clone is present one base from it, and per-base qualities are unavailable.

The CDR3 goes from the cysteine to the phenylalanine over 15 residues. Of all the DNA, just the CDR3 is kept, 45 bases in frame from base 1. Trimming removed 1 base from V and 4 bases from J, leaving 13 bases between the germline ends. From the germline V gene (reference sequence), CDR1 is LNHNV and CDR2 is YYDKDF. Sequenced: blood, either unsorted or a sorted T cell fraction (not recorded which). The sequence joins TRBV15 to TRBJ1-2, with the D gene call left open. This TCR was sampled from a female donor with ankylosing spondylitis or in good health (not recorded which). The DNA reads TGTGCCACCAGCAGAGGCGGACGGATGCCCTATGGCTACACCTTC. This sequence encodes CATSRGGRMPYGYTF.